This TCR beta chain was retrieved from a study of cytomegalovirus exposure and HLA in healthy donors. Findings and limits, study-wide: TCR beta chains numbering 164 were designated cytomegalovirus-associated. Prediction of most subjects' HLA-A and HLA-B alleles by TCR beta sequences was reportedly accurate.

The CDR3 spans 14 residues. Germline lookup yields CDR1 GTSNPN and CDR2 SVGIG (reference sequence). V was clipped by 3 bases and J by 6 bases, with 17 bases between them. The PCR contained 60 Vbeta and 13 Jbeta primers. Here immunoSEQ multiplex PCR was the method, and the copy in TCRdb shows in-frame clones only, minus some. The sample gives approximately 130,000 clones, around four fifths of which show up once; 5.9% is in the top ten. A single count supports this clone. The target antigen is unknown. The sample comprised PBMCs. The sequence derives from a woman aged 40 to 55 in good health and CMV-seropositive. The chain has TRBV30 and TRBJ2-5; perhaps TRBD1 as D (5 bases). Here the CDR3 DNA reads TGTGCCTGGAGCGGGTCAGGCAGGGCCAAGACCCAGTACTTC. This encodes CAWSGSGRAKTQYF.